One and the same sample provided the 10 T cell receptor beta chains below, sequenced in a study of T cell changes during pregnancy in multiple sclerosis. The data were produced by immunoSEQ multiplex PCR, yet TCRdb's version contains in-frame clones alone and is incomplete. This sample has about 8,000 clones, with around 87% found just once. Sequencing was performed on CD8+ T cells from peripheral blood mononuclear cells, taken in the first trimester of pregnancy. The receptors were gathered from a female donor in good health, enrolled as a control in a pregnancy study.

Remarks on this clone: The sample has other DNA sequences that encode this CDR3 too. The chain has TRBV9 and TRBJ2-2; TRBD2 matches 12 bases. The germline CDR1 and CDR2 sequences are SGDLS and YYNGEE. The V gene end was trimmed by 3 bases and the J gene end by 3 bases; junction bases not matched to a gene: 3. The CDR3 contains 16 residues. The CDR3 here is CASSATSGGYTGELFF. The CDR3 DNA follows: TGTGCCAGCAGCGCGACTAGCGGGGGATACACCGGGGAGCTGTTTTTT.

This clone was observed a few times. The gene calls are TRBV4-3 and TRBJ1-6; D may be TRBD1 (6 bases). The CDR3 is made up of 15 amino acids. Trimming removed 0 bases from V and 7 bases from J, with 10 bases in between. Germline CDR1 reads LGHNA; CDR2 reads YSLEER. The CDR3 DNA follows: TGCGCCAGCAGCCAAGATTCAACAGGGAATTCACCCCTCCACTTT. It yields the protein CASSQDSTGNSPLHF.

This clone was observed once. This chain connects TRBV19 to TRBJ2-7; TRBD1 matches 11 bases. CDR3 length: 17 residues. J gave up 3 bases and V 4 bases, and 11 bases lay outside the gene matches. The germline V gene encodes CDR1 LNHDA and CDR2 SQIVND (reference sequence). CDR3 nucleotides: TGTGCCAGTAGTACCAGCGGGACAGGGGGAGGCAACTACGAGCAGTACTTC. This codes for CASSTSGTGGGNYEQYF.

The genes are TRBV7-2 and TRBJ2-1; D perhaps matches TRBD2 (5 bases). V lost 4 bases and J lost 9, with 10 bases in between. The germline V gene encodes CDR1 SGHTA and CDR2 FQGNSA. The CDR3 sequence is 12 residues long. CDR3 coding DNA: TGTGCCAGCAGCTACACAGCGGCTGAGCAGTTCTTC. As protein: CASSYTAAEQFF.

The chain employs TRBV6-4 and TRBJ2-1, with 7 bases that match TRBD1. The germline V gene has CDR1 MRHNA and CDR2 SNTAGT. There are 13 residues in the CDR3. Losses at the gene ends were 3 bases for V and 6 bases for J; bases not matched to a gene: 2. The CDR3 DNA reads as TGTGCCAGCAGTGAGAGGGACAGCAATGAGCAGTTCTTC. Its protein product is CASSERDSNEQFF.

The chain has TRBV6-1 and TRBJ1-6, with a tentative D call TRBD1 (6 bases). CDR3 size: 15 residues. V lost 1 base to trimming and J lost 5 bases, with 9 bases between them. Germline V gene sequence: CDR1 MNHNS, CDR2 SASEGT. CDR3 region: CASSEEQGNNSPLHF. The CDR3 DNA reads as TGTGCCAGCAGTGAAGAACAGGGAAATAATTCACCCCTCCACTTT.

The CDR3 sequence: CASSSRVLAATRGTQYF. The CDR3, as DNA: TGTGCCAGCAGCTCCAGAGTATTAGCGGCTACGCGGGGGACCCAGTACTTC. The V call is TRBV7-9, the J call TRBJ2-5, with D tentatively TRBD2 (6 bases). The CDR3 spans 17 residues. Germline CDR1 reads SEHNR; CDR2 reads FQNEAQ (reference sequence). The V and J ends lost 4 bases and 7 bases respectively, with 25 bases between them.

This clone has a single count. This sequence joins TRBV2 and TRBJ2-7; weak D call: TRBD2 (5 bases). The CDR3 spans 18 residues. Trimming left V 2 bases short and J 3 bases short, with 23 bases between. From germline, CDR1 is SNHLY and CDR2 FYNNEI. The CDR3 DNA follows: TGTGCCAGCAGTGAATACCCCCTCGGGGTCGAGACGATCTACGAGCAGTACTTC. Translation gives CASSEYPLGVETIYEQYF.

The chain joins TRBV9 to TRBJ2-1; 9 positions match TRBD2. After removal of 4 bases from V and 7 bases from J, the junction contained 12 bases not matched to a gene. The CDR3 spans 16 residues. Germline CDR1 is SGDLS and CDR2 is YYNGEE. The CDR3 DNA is TGTGCCAGCAGCTTGATGCGGGGGGGCAGTAGGAATGAGCAGTTCTTC. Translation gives CASSLMRGGSRNEQFF.

In DNA form, the CDR3 reads TGTGCCAGCAGCTTAGCGTTCGGGTCTACTGAAGCTTTCTTT. Translating it yields CASSLAFGSTEAFF. The rearrangement uses TRBV7-8 and TRBJ1-1; no clear D gene. CDR1 and CDR2 from the germline V gene are SGHVS and FQNEAQ. The CDR3 is 14 amino acids. V gave up 0 bases and J gave up 5 bases, with 10 bases separating them.